Given below is one T cell receptor (beta chain) in context. This entry comes from a study of T cells after yellow fever vaccination. Study results and caveats: A weaker but faster secondary response was observed, peaking on day 5 versus 15. There was a possibility that FACS-sorted repertoires contained abundant clonotypes contaminating from the bulk population.

Per germline, CDR1 LNHNV and CDR2 YYDKDF (reference sequence). The CDR3 contains 16 residues. V gave up 3 bases and J gave up 6 bases; unmatched junction bases: 12. Template-switching 5'RACE yielded the TCR cDNA; a universal primer site and UMIs were added in the process. MiXCR was run by TCRdb on the 5' RACE reads, yielding one entry per CDR3 protein. The sample consists of some 96,000 distinct CDR3 sequences, 7.5% to 10% of them appearing once. The TCR was taken from a man in his late teens or twenties who received the YFV17D yellow fever vaccine. The source material was CD8+ T cells not binding an NS4B(214-222) dextramer, sorted from PBMCs, sampled approximately 16 days after the first yellow fever vaccination. The chain combines TRBV15 with TRBJ2-7; 9 bases map to TRBD2. The CDR3 sequence is CATSRDRVAGGSEQYF. The CDR3 coding sequence is TGTGCCACCAGCAGGGACCGAGTCGCGGGGGGGTCCGAGCAGTACTTC.